This record concerns one T cell receptor beta chain sequence. This record comes from a study of T cell responses to AZD1222 COVID-19 vaccine. V trimming: 7 bases; J trimming: 7 bases; junction bases outside the gene matches: 5. The germline gives CDR1 MNHEY, CDR2 SVGAGI. This CDR3 has 14 residues. Using immunoSEQ multiplex PCR, the repertoire was profiled, and TCRdb retains in-frame clones only, with some absent. Found here are 150,000 to 200,000 clones, around nine tenths of them singletons; the top ten hold about 3%. The source material was peripheral blood, sampled on day 0 of AZD1222 vaccination. The rearrangement joins TRBV6-5 to TRBJ2-2, with 11 bases that match TRBD2. The source of this sequence is an adult in good health. The CDR3 here is CASKTSGKIGELFF. As DNA, the CDR3 is TGTGCCAGCAAGACTAGCGGGAAGATCGGGGAGCTGTTTTTT.